One sample yielded the 20 T cell receptor beta chains listed below, sequenced in a study of radiation and T cells in renal cell carcinoma (dated by TCRdb to about 2020). The time point label, read with the paper, signifies: blood 4 weeks post-SBRT, at nephrectomy. The sample's treatment or condition label, decoded: 15 Gy SBRT to primary tumor, nephrectomy 4 weeks later. Receptor libraries were prepared by the immunoSEQ multiplex PCR assay. Entries here come from immuneACCESS through TCRdb and include only in-frame sequences with V and J called. Some clones fail to appear in such tables; in the studies checked, an unresolved V gene covers under half of the shortfall, and the cause of the remainder is unknown. This sample lists approximately 170,000 clones; about 88% were detected once. The ten most abundant clones make up 11% of the sample. The source material was blood, sampled from a patient whose treatment included radiotherapy and nephrectomy. The receptors shown here come from a woman aged 45-65 years with renal cell carcinoma.

V is TRBV2 and J is TRBJ1-2; 8 nucleotides line up with TRBD1. The CDR3 runs 14 residues. CDR1 and CDR2 (germline): SNHLY, FYNNEI. V was clipped by 6 bases and J by 8 bases; unmatched bases: 11. In DNA, the CDR3 is TGTGCCAGCAGCTCAGGGCAGGGGGCGCGGGGCTACACCTTC. Translated: CASSSGQGARGYTF. Filled out from reference TRBV2 and TRBJ1-2, the complete variable domain reads EPEVTQTPSHQVTQMGQEVILRCVPISNHLYFYWYRQILGQKVEFLVSFYNNEISEKSEIFDDQFSVERPDGSNFTLKIRSTKLEDSAMYFCASSSGQGARGYTFGSGTRLTVV.

The table lists this clone with a few counts. J is TRBJ1-4 and V is TRBV2; 12 bases line up with TRBD1. The CDR3 runs 15 residues. The germline V gene encodes CDR1 SNHLY and CDR2 FYNNEI. The junction had 6 bases not matched to a gene; V was cut back by 6 bases and J by 7 bases. This chain's CDR3 is CASRRGTGGTEKLFF. The CDR3 coding sequence is TGTGCCAGCAGACGGGGGACAGGGGGCACTGAAAAACTGTTTTTT. The complete variable domain, with remaining parts taken from reference TRBV2 and TRBJ1-4, reads EPEVTQTPSHQVTQMGQEVILRCVPISNHLYFYWYRQILGQKVEFLVSFYNNEISEKSEIFDDQFSVERPDGSNFTLKIRSTKLEDSAMYFCASRRGTGGTEKLFFGSGTQLSVL.

The CDR3: CASSLGDLYTDTQYF. The DNA for the CDR3 is TGTGCCAGCAGCTTGGGGGACCTCTACACAGATACGCAGTATTTT. The chain has TRBV5-6 and TRBJ2-3; possibly TRBD1 or TRBD2 for D (5 bases each). Germline V gene lookup returns CDR1 SGHDT and CDR2 YYEEEE. This CDR3 spans 15 amino acids. The V end was cut by 0 bases, the J end by 2 bases, with 10 bases between.

V is TRBV6-6 and J is TRBJ2-5, with TRBD2 matching over 12 bases. CDR3 length: 15 residues. J gave up 5 bases and V 7 bases, and 8 bases lay outside the gene matches. CDR1 and CDR2 from the germline V gene are MNHNY and SVGAGI (reference sequence). This CDR3 reads CASIPSGGVRETQYF. The CDR3 region has the DNA TGTGCCAGCATACCTAGCGGGGGGGTGAGGGAGACCCAGTACTTC.

This chain uses TRBV7-9 with TRBJ2-1, with 11 positions matching TRBD1. Germline V gene sequence: CDR1 SEHNR, CDR2 FQNEAQ (reference sequence). The CDR3 has 15 residues. Trimming at V came to 3 bases and at J to 5 bases, leaving 3 bases not matched to a gene. The CDR3 loop is CASSLWGQGDNEQFF. CDR3 sequence (DNA): TGTGCCAGCAGCTTGTGGGGACAGGGGGACAATGAGCAGTTCTTC.

The chain employs TRBV14 and TRBJ1-1; D is undetermined. V was cut by 1 base and J by 6 bases, with 12 bases left in between. The germline CDR1 and CDR2 sequences are SGHDN and FVKESK. The CDR3 spans 14 residues. The CDR3 DNA is TGTGCCAGCAGCCAAGGGATCGTGGTGTCTGAAGCTTTCTTT. Translated: CASSQGIVVSEAFF. Drawing the rest from reference TRBV14 and TRBJ1-1, the complete variable domain is EAGVTQFPSHSVIEKGQTVTLRCDPISGHDNLYWYRRVMGKEIKFLLHFVKESKQDESGMPNNRFLAERTGGTYSTLKVQPAELEDSGVYFCASSQGIVVSEAFFGQGTRLTVV.

The chain uses TRBV19 and TRBJ1-1; TRBD1 matches 9 bases. The CDR3 covers 11 residues. After removal of 10 bases from V and 11 bases from J, the junction contained 8 bases not matched to a gene. Per the germline V gene, CDR1 is LNHDA and CDR2 is SQIVND (reference sequence). The CDR3 DNA reads TGTGCCACGAGGGACAGGGTTACGGCTTTCTTT. Translating gives CATRDRVTAFF.

This clone has just a few counts. The chain recombines TRBV6-6 with TRBJ1-1; D call uncertain. V was cut by 5 bases and J by 0 bases, with 1 base left in between. This CDR3 has 11 residues. Per the germline V gene, CDR1 is MNHNY and CDR2 is SVGAGI (reference sequence). The CDR3 loop is CASSVNTEAFF. Here the CDR3 DNA reads TGTGCCAGCAGTGTGAACACTGAAGCTTTCTTT.

The chain employs TRBV13 and TRBJ2-5, with D perhaps matching TRBD1 (6 bases). The CDR3 sequence is 14 residues long. Per germline, CDR1 PRHDT and CDR2 FYEKMQ (reference sequence). V was shortened by 1 base and J by 2 bases, with 8 bases between the two germline ends. CDR3 protein: CASSLAGQQETQYF. The CDR3 bases are TGTGCCAGCAGCTTAGCGGGACAACAAGAGACCCAGTACTTC.

This chain connects TRBV7-2 to TRBJ2-5; TRBD2 matches 9 bases. Germline CDR1 and CDR2: SGHTA and FQGNSA. CDR3 length equals 14 residues. The trim removed 5 bases at V and 5 bases at J, leaving 6 bases unmatched. Written as DNA, the CDR3 is TGTGCCAGCAGCGGTAGCGGGGGCGTCGAGACCCAGTACTTC. It yields the protein CASSGSGGVETQYF.

This CDR3 reads CASSIAGRYNEQFF. CDR3 sequence (DNA): TGTGCCAGTAGTATAGCGGGAAGGTACAATGAGCAGTTCTTC. The V gene is TRBV19, the J gene TRBJ2-1; the D gene is possibly TRBD2 (5 bases). The CDR3 loop spans 14 amino acids. V lost 1 base and J 4 bases, leaving 8 bases between the germline ends. Looked up from germline, CDR1 is LNHDA and CDR2 is SQIVND (reference sequence).

The chain has TRBV5-1 and TRBJ1-1, with 8 bases fitting TRBD1. Unmatched junction bases numbered 5, after V lost 2 bases and J lost 5 bases. Per germline, CDR1 SGHRS and CDR2 YFSETQ. This CDR3 has 14 amino acids. CDR3 amino acids: CASSLPTGETEAFF. CDR3 nucleotide sequence: TGCGCCAGCAGCTTACCGACAGGGGAGACTGAAGCTTTCTTT.

CDR3 DNA: TGCGCCAGCACGAGTGGGGGGGGACGGTCGCCCCTCCACTTT. Protein: CASTSGGGRSPLHF. The chain joins TRBV5-1 to TRBJ1-6, with D perhaps matching TRBD1 (5 bases). Per the germline V gene, CDR1 is SGHRS and CDR2 is YFSETQ. The V and J ends lost 6 bases and 13 bases respectively, with 20 bases between them. This CDR3 comprises 14 residues.

The rearrangement joins TRBV4-1 to TRBJ1-3, with D unresolved. This CDR3 is built from 15 residues. Germline loops: CDR1 MGHRA, CDR2 YSYEKL. Deletions cut 0 bases from V and 0 bases from J, with 6 bases between. CDR3 bases: TGCGCCAGCAGCCAAGATCTGAACTCTGGAAACACCATATATTTT. Protein sequence: CASSQDLNSGNTIYF.

The chain links TRBV18 to TRBJ2-1; the match to TRBD2 covers 11 bases. This CDR3 has 16 residues. CDR1 is KGHSH, CDR2 LQKENI, per germline. The V segment lost 2 bases and the J segment 7 bases; nucleotides outside the gene matches: 7. The CDR3 sequence: CASSPWTSGSSNEQFF. The CDR3 region has the DNA TGTGCCAGCTCACCATGGACTAGCGGGTCCTCGAATGAGCAGTTCTTC.

CDR3 sequence (DNA): TGTGCCAGCTCACCCGGGACAAACTACACCTTC. Its protein is CASSPGTNYTF. The chain is built from TRBV18 and TRBJ1-2; a weak D match, TRBD1 (6 bases). Germline assignment: CDR1 KGHSH and CDR2 LQKENI. The CDR3 spans 11 residues. Trimming took 3 bases from V and 10 from J, leaving 9 bases between them.

V and J are TRBV18 and TRBJ2-7, with D perhaps matching TRBD1 or TRBD2 (5 bases each). Germline loops: CDR1 KGHSH, CDR2 LQKENI. V lost 2 bases and J lost 5, with 10 bases in between. This CDR3 has 13 residues. The DNA for the CDR3 is TGTGCCAGCTCACCAGCAGGGAGCCACGAGCAGTACTTC. Protein sequence: CASSPAGSHEQYF.

The J gene is TRBJ1-2, the V gene TRBV6-6, with no clear D. Germline V gives CDR1 MNHNY, CDR2 SVGAGI (reference sequence). The CDR3 spans 12 residues. V was shortened by 6 bases and J by 4 bases, with 9 bases between the two germline ends. CDR3 in DNA: TGTGCCAGCAGCGTGGGCCTCTATGGCTACACCTTC. The encoded protein is CASSVGLYGYTF.

The CDR3 region is CASSLGGWDTEAFF. Here the CDR3 DNA reads TGTGCCAGCAGCTTGGGGGGCTGGGACACTGAAGCTTTCTTT. This chain links TRBV7-3 with TRBJ1-1; D might be TRBD1 (6 bases). The CDR3 is made up of 14 amino acids. Germline values: CDR1 SGHTA, CDR2 FQGTGA. Trimming shortened V by 3 bases and J by 3 bases, and 11 bases separated the two germline ends.

The chain couples TRBV30 to TRBJ1-3; D call uncertain. Germline CDR1 is GTSNPN and CDR2 is SVGIG (reference sequence). V was cut by 2 bases and J by 0 bases, with 2 bases left in between. The CDR3 has 12 residues. Written as DNA, the CDR3 is TGTGCCTGGAGTCACTCTGGAAACACCATATATTTT. Translating it yields CAWSHSGNTIYF.